Reported below is one T cell receptor beta chain. Only in-frame clones appear in the TCRdb table, and some are missing; sequencing was by immunoSEQ multiplex PCR. This sample has tens of thousands of clones, with around 80% found just once. This entry is derived from a study of chemoradiotherapy in HPV16-positive cancers. The germline V gene has CDR1 SGDLS and CDR2 YYNGEE. Trimming pared 1 base from V and 4 bases from J, leaving 17 bases between. This CDR3 has 16 residues. The source is a human donor with HPV-associated anogenital cancer. This chain connects TRBV9 to TRBJ1-2; D is unclear. Sequencing was performed on blood, taken from a patient who underwent chemoradiotherapy. CDR3 sequence: CASSVSWVTRFYGYTF. CDR3 coding DNA: TGTGCCAGCAGCGTAAGTTGGGTCACCCGCTTCTATGGCTACACCTTC.